These T cell receptor beta chains were read from a single sample in a study of blood T cell repertoires in COVID-19. Some clones are missing from TCRdb's copy, which holds only in-frame ones; the method was immunoSEQ multiplex PCR. The sample holds 300,000 to 450,000 clones; more than 75% are singletons and the top ten take 1.2%. The specimen was PBMCs or T cells enriched from blood (not recorded which). The receptors come from a woman between 18 and 29 years old who had recovered from COVID-19. Both conserved end residues are part of each CDR3. D genes are given only for firm matches. The size entry is marked missing in some rows and otherwise reads once, few, many or a size class.

clone size | J gene | D gene | V gene | CDR3 DNA | CDR3 protein
few | TRBJ1-2 | TRBD1 | TRBV2 | TGTGCCAGCAGTGAAGCAGTGGGACAGGTGCATGGCTACACCTTC | CASSEAVGQVHGYTF
NA | TRBJ1-5 | NA | TRBV18 | TGTGCCAGCTCACCAGCAGGACAAGACAATCAGCCCCAGCATTTT | CASSPAGQDNQPQHF
NA | TRBJ1-2 | NA | TRBV2 | TGTGCCAGCAGTGCAGGGCGCTCTAACTATGGCTACACCTTC | CASSAGRSNYGYTF
NA | TRBJ2-7 | NA | TRBV7-2 | TGTGCCAGCAGCTTAACACGGGTTTCCTACGAGCAGTACTTC | CASSLTRVSYEQYF
NA | TRBJ1-1 | NA | TRBV10-3 | TGTGCCATCAGTGCGAAAAACCCGTCGTCAGGGGAAGCTTTCTTT | CAISAKNPSSGEAFF
NA | TRBJ1-1 | NA | TRBV2 | TGTGCCAGCAGTGAACCCCTAACAGGGCGCTTCATGAACACTGAAGCTTTCTTT | CASSEPLTGRFMNTEAFF
NA | TRBJ2-5 | NA | TRBV5-1 | TGCGCCAGCAAATCAGGGGGGCGTGAGACCCAGTACTTC | CASKSGGRETQYF
NA | TRBJ1-3 | TRBD1 | TRBV30 | TGTGCCTGGAAAATAACAGGGGGGACTGGAAACACCATATATTTT | CAWKITGGTGNTIYF
NA | TRBJ2-7 | NA | TRBV23-1 | TGCGCCAGCAGTCTTGTCGGTAGCTACGAGCAGTACTTC | CASSLVGSYEQYF
once | TRBJ1-4 | TRBD1 | TRBV4-1 | TGCGCCAGCAGCCAATCCCGACAGGGGGAGGCTCTTAGGGAAAAACTGTTTTTT | CASSQSRQGEALREKLFF
once | TRBJ2-2 | TRBD1 | TRBV23-1 | TGCGCCAGCAGTCCTTTGACAGGGTATACCGGGGAGCTGTTTTTT | CASSPLTGYTGELFF
once | TRBJ2-1 | TRBD2 | TRBV7-8 | TGTGCCAGCAGCTTAATTAGCGGGGTATCCACCAACTTTGAGCAGTTCTTC | CASSLISGVSTNFEQFF
NA | TRBJ1-6 | TRBD1 | TRBV6-5 | TGTGCCAGCAGGACGACAGGGAGAGGTTCACCCCTCCACTTT | CASRTTGRGSPLHF
NA | TRBJ2-3 | NA | TRBV28 | TGTGCCAGCAGTTTAATTCGGCGGTCCACAGATACGCAGTATTTT | CASSLIRRSTDTQYF
NA | TRBJ2-5 | NA | TRBV11-3 | TGTGCCAGCAGCTTAGAGGGCACAGACCAAGAGACCCAGTACTTC | CASSLEGTDQETQYF
NA | TRBJ1-1 | TRBD1 | TRBV7-9 | TGTGCCAGCAGCTTCCCCAACGACAGGGGGAACACTGAAGCTTTCTTT | CASSFPNDRGNTEAFF
NA | TRBJ1-4 | NA | TRBV7-2 | TGTGCCAGCAGCTTAGGGCCCGCTAATGAAAAACTGTTTTTT | CASSLGPANEKLFF
NA | TRBJ1-2 | TRBD1 | TRBV30 | TGTGCCTGCCAGACAGGGAACTATGGCTACACCTTC | CACQTGNYGYTF
NA | TRBJ2-7 | NA | TRBV18 | TGTGCCAGCTCACCACCTACCCAGCGGTACGAGCAGTACTTC | CASSPPTQRYEQYF
NA | TRBJ1-1 | NA | TRBV29-1 | TGCAGCGTAGCAACAACCGGGGGACTACCCCCTGAGGCTTTCTTT | CSVATTGGLPPEAFF
few | TRBJ1-5 | NA | TRBV27 | TGTGCCAGCAGTGTCCACAGAGTCAATCAGCCCCAGCATTTT | CASSVHRVNQPQHF
NA | TRBJ2-7 | TRBD1 | TRBV9 | TGTGCCAGCAGCGGGAGGACAGGGTACGAGCAGTACTTC | CASSGRTGYEQYF
NA | TRBJ1-4 | TRBD1 | TRBV28 | TGTGCCAGCAGTCCAGACAGGGGGCGAGGGCTGTTTTTT | CASSPDRGRGLFF
NA | TRBJ2-7 | NA | TRBV30 | TGTGCCTGGAGTGTATCCAGCGCCGAGCAGTACTTC | CAWSVSSAEQYF
NA | TRBJ1-5 | NA | TRBV6-6 | TGTGCCAGCAGTCCCGAGGGGAGGGGGAAGCCTCACCTCAATCAGCCCCAGCATTTT | CASSPEGRGKPHLNQPQHF
NA | TRBJ1-1 | TRBD1 | TRBV19 | TGTGCCAGTAGTAGAAAGACAGGGGACACTGAAGCTTTCTTT | CASSRKTGDTEAFF
NA | TRBJ2-3 | TRBD2 | TRBV7-8 | TGTGCCAGCAGCTTAGAACAGGCCCAGACTAGCGGCTTGACAGCAGATACGCAGTATTTT | CASSLEQAQTSGLTADTQYF
few | TRBJ1-2 | NA | TRBV10-3 | TGTGCCACCTCCACCTCCGGGTCGTCTAACTATGGCTACACCTTC | CATSTSGSSNYGYTF
NA | TRBJ1-4 | NA | TRBV2 | TGTGCCAGCAGTGAGGGAGGTCGTCATGAAAAACTGTTTTTT | CASSEGGRHEKLFF
NA | TRBJ1-2 | NA | TRBV19 | TGTGCCAGTAGTATAGACCCCGGAATTCAGGGCGCCTATGGCTACACCTTC | CASSIDPGIQGAYGYTF
NA | TRBJ2-6 | NA | TRBV27 | TGTGCCAGCCGACAGGAGAGCTCTGGGGCCAACGTCCTGACTTTC | CASRQESSGANVLTF
NA | TRBJ2-5 | TRBD2 | TRBV30 | TGTGCCTGGAGTGATAATTGGATAGCGGGGTTAGAGACCCAGTACTTC | CAWSDNWIAGLETQYF
NA | TRBJ2-1 | TRBD2 | TRBV4-2 | TGTGCCAGCAGCCCCCCCCCGGGACTAGCGGGGGGATACTCCTACAATGAGCAGTTCTTC | CASSPPPGLAGGYSYNEQFF
NA | TRBJ1-4 | NA | TRBV9 | TGTGCCAGCAGCGTCAGCGGGCTTGAGGAAAAACTGTTTTTT | CASSVSGLEEKLFF
once | TRBJ2-7 | NA | TRBV5-1 | TGCGCCAGCAGCTTGCATCTCGAGACAATCTACGAGCAGTACTTC | CASSLHLETIYEQYF
NA | TRBJ2-2 | TRBD1 | TRBV6-6 | TGTGCCAGCAGTCAAACGCGGGGACAGGGGGTTTTCGGGGAGCTGTTTTTT | CASSQTRGQGVFGELFF
NA | TRBJ2-3 | TRBD2 | TRBV7-9 | TGTGCCAGCAGCCTGGGCCTAGCGGACACAGATACGCAGTATTTT | CASSLGLADTDTQYF
NA | TRBJ1-1 | TRBD1 | TRBV5-1 | TGCGCCAGCAGCTTGACTGGGGACAGGGTGAGTGAAGCTTTCTTT | CASSLTGDRVSEAFF
NA | TRBJ1-2 | TRBD1 | TRBV24-1 | TGTGCCACCAGTGATTTCCCCGACAGGGTTGGCGATGGCTACACCTTC | CATSDFPDRVGDGYTF
NA | TRBJ2-3 | NA | TRBV7-8 | TGTGCCAGCAGCTTAGACAGATTAGATACGCAGTATTTT | CASSLDRLDTQYF
NA | TRBJ1-4 | NA | TRBV30 | TGTGCCTGCCTCCGCGGACTTTATGAAAAACTGTTTTTT | CACLRGLYEKLFF
few | TRBJ1-1 | TRBD1 | TRBV5-1 | TGCGCCAGCAGCTTGGAGGGGACAGGGATGAACACTGAAGCTTTCTTT | CASSLEGTGMNTEAFF
NA | TRBJ2-7 | TRBD2 | TRBV7-2 | TGTGCCAGCAGCTTAGAAGGACTAGTAAACTACGAGCAGTACTTC | CASSLEGLVNYEQYF
NA | TRBJ2-7 | NA | TRBV5-4 | TGTGCCAGCCGCCGGGACACGATGGACGAGCAGTACTTC | CASRRDTMDEQYF
NA | TRBJ2-7 | NA | TRBV4-1 | TGCGCCAGCAGCCAAGGAAGCCAGGCCTACGAGCAGTACTTC | CASSQGSQAYEQYF
NA | TRBJ1-4 | TRBD1 | TRBV5-1 | TGCGCCAGCAGCCTACCAGGGACAGCTTATGAAAAACTGTTTTTT | CASSLPGTAYEKLFF
NA | TRBJ1-3 | TRBD1 | TRBV12-3/TRBV12-4 | TGTGCCAGCAGTGGGACAGTGGGAAACACCATATATTTT | CASSGTVGNTIYF